This T cell receptor (beta chain) emerged from a study of shared clonotypes between healthy human individuals (dated by TCRdb to about 2020). Concerning the study at large: Two women and a few men aged 18 to 49 years were included in the cohort. Different laboratories and diverse techniques were used to prepare libraries and sequence TCR repertoires, to increase sequencing depth and limit assay-specific biases. Each donor's leukapheresis produced roughly between roughly 0.9 and 9 billion PBMCs. Blood TCR repertoires of about 5 healthy adults were deeply sequenced to estimate repertoire size and the extent of clonotype sharing between individuals. For each donor, three plates each were used for CD4 naive and CD4 memory, two plates were used for CD8 naive, and one plate was used for CD8 memory. The research as a whole found: Naive subsets generally had larger estimated clonotype richness than memory subsets did. Because the study included only a small number of donors, the genetic and exposure-history diversity represented was limited. Higher generation probabilities were observed for clonotypes shared by all four sorted-subset donors than for non-shared clonotypes. Incomplete sequencing was indicated by rarefaction of sorted-subset datasets, despite the large sequencing depth. Pairwise subsampling indicated that sequencing depth was expected to affect the degree of clonotype sharing among donors. Sharing across a handful of donors was observed for around 5% of naive CD4, over 3% of naive CD8, about 2.3% of memory CD4, and roughly 0.43% of memory CD8 clonotypes. Sampling was restricted to blood, and TCR repertoires in tissues likely differ from the TCR repertoires found in blood.

Concerning this clone itself: Its antigen remains unidentified. This sequence may be a read error, since a much larger clone differs from it by one base. Other DNA sequences in this sample translate to the same CDR3.

TCR CDR3 regions were amplified from genomic DNA by multiplex PCR using the deep immunoSEQ assay. Extracted genomic DNA from each cell subset was spread evenly across all wells of several immunoSEQ 96-well plates, with each plate serving as a replicate. For sorted subsets, each replicate PCR was loaded with 200 ng genomic DNA, equivalent to about 30,000 T cell genomes. Purified libraries were measured with a Qubit 3.0 fluorometer, size-checked on a Bioanalyzer 2100, and measured again with the KAPA Library Quantification kit. Every immunoSEQ 96-well plate was sequenced on a dedicated single-read 150-cycle Illumina NextSeq 550 flow cell. On the authors' methods: Because only junctional sequences without quality scores were contained in the immunoSEQ output, filtering matching that applied to full-length reads could not be performed. Sequences were annotated with PyIR, a Python wrapper for IgBLAST v1.9, and V/J genes and CDR3 were assigned using IMGT germline references. Reads were removed for weak V/J assignments (E-value above 1e-6), missing CDR3, stop codons, out-of-frame junctions, or ambiguous translated residues. A V3J clonotype was defined by an identical inferred V gene, J gene, and CDR3 amino acid sequence. To compute the percentage overlap between repertoires, the number of shared unique clonotypes was divided by the size of the smaller repertoire. Three approaches were used to assess repertoire richness: RTK rarefaction, the Chao1 estimator, and Recon v2.1 estimates of unobserved clonotypes. OLGA was used to compute generation probabilities for all TCRbeta clonotypes that the gDNA method yielded from four donors. Entries here come from immuneACCESS through TCRdb and include only in-frame sequences with V and J called. Some clones fail to appear in such tables; in the studies checked, an unresolved V gene covers under half of the shortfall, and the cause of the remainder is unknown. V and J calls and clone size come straight from that table; D and trimming were deduced from the DNA. The sample table shows around 120,000 clones, and around 64% are seen once. Jointly, the top ten make up about 25% of the sample.

The donors were healthy, HIV-negative adults with no recently reported acute infections or vaccinations. Only Caucasian adults living in Nashville, Tennessee, USA were represented among the donors. The CD8 memory samples were a combination of magnetically selected CD45RO+ cells and CCR7-negative CD45RA+ effector memory (TemRA) cells. Blood was obtained by leukapheresis, after which PBMCs were separated by Ficoll-Histopaque density gradient centrifugation and cryopreserved in liquid nitrogen vapor phase. Analytical flow cytometry was used to check the purity and quantity of every magnetically sorted T cell population. Each sorted fraction had its genomic DNA isolated and then quantified by UV absorbance on a Nanodrop 2000c. The germline ends are 10 bases apart after V is trimmed by 0 bases and J by 4 bases. The germline V gene provides CDR1 SGDLS and CDR2 YYNGEE. Its CDR3 holds 14 amino acids, cysteine through phenylalanine. This entry keeps only the CDR3 DNA: 42 bases, framed from base 1.

This sequence uses TRBV9 and TRBJ1-1; the D gene is possibly TRBD1, with 5 bases matching. This receptor was obtained from a woman aged 25 to 39 in good health. The material sequenced was memory CD8+ T cells sorted from blood. Per the publication, the cell subset or site label means: CD45RO+ cells pooled with CCR7-negative TemRA cells. The CDR3 region: CASSVAWGGTEAFF. Here is the DNA: TGTGCCAGCAGCGTAGCTTGGGGGGGCACTGAAGCTTTCTTT.